This section outlines one T cell receptor (beta chain) sequence together with its context. Only one count was recorded for this clone. Its recognized antigen is unknown. One base away there is no much larger clone; base qualities are not given. Using the deep immunoSEQ assay, multiplex PCR amplified TCR CDR3 regions from genomic DNA. Extracted genomic DNA from each cell subset was spread evenly across all wells of several immunoSEQ 96-well plates, with each plate serving as a replicate. For sorted subsets, 150 to 250 ng of genomic DNA, equivalent to 25,000 to 30,000 T cell genomes, went into each replicate PCR. The purified libraries were quantified using a Qubit 3.0 fluorometer, sized with a Bioanalyzer 2100, and then quantified again using the KAPA Library Quantification kit. Every immunoSEQ 96-well plate was sequenced on a separate single-read 150-cycle Illumina NextSeq 550 flow cell. Turning to the authors' computational methods: Because the immunoSEQ output held only junctional sequences and lacked quality scores, the filtering could not match the filtering applied to full-length reads. Sequences were annotated with PyIR, a Python wrapper for IgBLAST v1.9, and V/J genes and CDR3 were assigned using IMGT germline references. Reads with weak V/J assignments (E-value above 1e-6), missing CDR3, stop codons, out-of-frame junctions, or ambiguous translated residues were removed. V3J clonotypes were defined as sequences sharing the same inferred V gene, J gene, and CDR3 amino acid sequence. Percentage overlap between repertoires was computed as shared unique clonotypes divided by the size of the smaller repertoire. Richness of each repertoire was evaluated using RTK rarefaction, the Chao1 estimator, and Recon v2.1 estimates of unobserved clonotypes. Generation probabilities for all TCRbeta clonotypes obtained by the gDNA method from a handful of donors were computed using OLGA. The source is immuneACCESS, and TCRdb retained only in-frame sequences with V and J called. Part of the clones is not carried over; for the studies checked, unresolved V genes explain less than half of this, and the remainder is unexplained. The V and J calls and clone size come from that table; D and trimming were worked out from the DNA. This sample lists some 1.5 million clones; approximately 96% were detected once. Clones ranked in the top ten supply about 1.2% of the sample.

Germline trimming amounts to 1 base on V and 5 bases on J, with 10 as the count of junction bases outside the gene matches. From the germline V gene (reference sequence), CDR1 is LNHNV and CDR2 is YYDKDF. From cysteine to phenylalanine, the CDR3 is 18 amino acids long. Here the CDR3 DNA is all that survives: 54 bases in frame from base 1. The data belong to a study of shared clonotypes between healthy human individuals (dated by TCRdb to about 2020). About the full investigation: A few men and a couple of women, aged 18 to 49 years, made up the cohort. Each donor's leukapheresis produced roughly between roughly 0.85 and 9.5 billion PBMCs. For each donor, CD4 naive and CD4 memory were each run on three plates, CD8 naive on two plates, and CD8 memory on one plate. To estimate repertoire size and how much clonotypes are shared between individuals, the study performed deep sequencing of blood TCR repertoires from about five healthy adults. To increase sequencing depth and limit assay-specific biases, TCR repertoire library preparation and sequencing were carried out by different laboratories using diverse techniques.

Overall results and qualifications from the work: Based on pairwise subsampling, the degree of clonotype sharing among donors was expected to be affected by sequencing depth. Only blood was sampled, and tissue TCR repertoires likely differ from those in blood. Even with the large sequencing depth, rarefaction of the sorted-subset datasets indicated that sequencing was incomplete. Because the study included a small number of donors, the genetic and exposure-history diversity represented was limited. Clonotypes shared by all four sorted-subset donors showed higher generation probabilities than non-shared clonotypes. Larger estimated clonotype richness was generally found for naive subsets than for memory subsets. Across a few donors, roughly 5% of naive CD4, approximately 4% of naive CD8, approximately 2.5% of memory CD4, and about 0.4% of memory CD8 clonotypes were shared.

The donors were healthy, HIV-negative adults who had no recently reported acute infections or vaccinations. Only Caucasian adults living in Nashville, Tennessee, USA were represented among the donors. CD4+ T cells were enriched through magnetic negative selection, after which naive cells were positively selected on CD45RA and the remaining negative fraction served as the memory subset. Blood was obtained by leukapheresis, after which PBMCs were separated by Ficoll-Histopaque density gradient centrifugation and cryopreserved in liquid nitrogen vapor phase. Analytical flow cytometry was used to check the purity and quantity of every magnetically sorted T cell population. Genomic DNA was isolated from each sorted fraction and quantified by UV absorbance on a Nanodrop 2000c.

The sequence joins TRBV15 to TRBJ2-1, and TRBD2 matches 11 of the central bases. The sequence derives from a man under 40 in good health. What was sequenced was naive CD4+ T cells sorted from blood. Read against the paper, the sample's cell subset or site label means: CD45RA+ positively selected. The nucleotide sequence reads as follows: TGTGCCACCAGCAGAGTCCCCCTAGCGGGAGGACCAAACAATGAGCAGTTCTTC. This gives the protein CATSRVPLAGGPNNEQFF.